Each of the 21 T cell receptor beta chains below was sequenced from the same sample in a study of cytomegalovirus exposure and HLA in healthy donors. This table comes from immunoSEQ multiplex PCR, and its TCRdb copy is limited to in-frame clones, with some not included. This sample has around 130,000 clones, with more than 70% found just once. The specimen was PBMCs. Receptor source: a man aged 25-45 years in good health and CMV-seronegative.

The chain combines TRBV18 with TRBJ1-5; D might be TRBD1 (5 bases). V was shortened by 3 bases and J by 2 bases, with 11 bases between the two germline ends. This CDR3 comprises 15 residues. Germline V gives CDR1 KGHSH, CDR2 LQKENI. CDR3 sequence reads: CASSPGGLGNQPQHF. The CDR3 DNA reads TGTGCCAGCTCACCCGGGGGATTAGGCAATCAGCCCCAGCATTTT.

This chain's CDR3 is CASSLVAGVMNTEAFF. As DNA, the CDR3 is TGTGCCAGCAGCTTAGTGGCAGGGGTCATGAACACTGAAGCTTTCTTT. The chain joins TRBV11-2 to TRBJ1-1; a weak D match, TRBD1 (6 bases). The V gene lost 1 base and the J gene lost 0 bases, with 12 bases spanning the gap. CDR3 length equals 16 residues. Germline V gene lookup returns CDR1 SGHAT and CDR2 FQNNGV.

CDR3 loop: CASQTVSREQFF. The DNA of the CDR3 is TGTGCCAGCCAGACAGTTTCCCGCGAGCAGTTCTTC. The genes are TRBV19 and TRBJ2-1; TRBD1 might be the D (5 bases). Trimming pared 9 bases from V and 10 bases from J, leaving 16 bases between. Germline CDR1 is LNHDA and CDR2 is SQIVND (reference sequence). This CDR3 spans 12 amino acids.

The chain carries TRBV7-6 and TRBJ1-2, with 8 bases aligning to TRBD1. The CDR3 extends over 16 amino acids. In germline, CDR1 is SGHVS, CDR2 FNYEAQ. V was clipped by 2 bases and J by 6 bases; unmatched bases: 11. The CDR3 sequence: CASSLRPKGQGDGYTF. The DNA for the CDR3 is TGTGCCAGCAGCTTACGGCCAAAAGGACAGGGTGATGGCTACACCTTC.

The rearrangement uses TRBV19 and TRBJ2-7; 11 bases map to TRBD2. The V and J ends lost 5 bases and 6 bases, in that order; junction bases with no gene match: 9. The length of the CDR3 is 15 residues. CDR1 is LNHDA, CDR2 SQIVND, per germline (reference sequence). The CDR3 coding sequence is TGTGCCAGTAGTCTCGGGACTAGCGGCCTCCTCGAGCAGTACTTC. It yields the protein CASSLGTSGLLEQYF.

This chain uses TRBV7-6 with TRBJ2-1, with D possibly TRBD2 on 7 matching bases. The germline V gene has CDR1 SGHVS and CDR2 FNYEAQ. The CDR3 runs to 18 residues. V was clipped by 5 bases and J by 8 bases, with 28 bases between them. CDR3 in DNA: TGTGCCAGCAGCCCAGGTGCGGGGGCAGCTTCCTATGTTGATGAGCAGTTCTTC. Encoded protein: CASSPGAGAASYVDEQFF.

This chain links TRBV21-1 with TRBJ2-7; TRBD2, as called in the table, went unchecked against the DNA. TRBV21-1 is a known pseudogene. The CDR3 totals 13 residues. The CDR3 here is CASSKGGGTEQYF. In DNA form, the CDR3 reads TGTGCCAGCAGCAAAGGAGGAGGAACTGAGCAGTACTTC.

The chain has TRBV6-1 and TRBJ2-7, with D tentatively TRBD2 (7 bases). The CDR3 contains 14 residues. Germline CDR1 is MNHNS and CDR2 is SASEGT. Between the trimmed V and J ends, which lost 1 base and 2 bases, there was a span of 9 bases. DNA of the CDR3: TGTGCCAGCAGTGAAGTCGGGGGGCCCTACGAGCAGTACTTC. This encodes CASSEVGGPYEQYF.

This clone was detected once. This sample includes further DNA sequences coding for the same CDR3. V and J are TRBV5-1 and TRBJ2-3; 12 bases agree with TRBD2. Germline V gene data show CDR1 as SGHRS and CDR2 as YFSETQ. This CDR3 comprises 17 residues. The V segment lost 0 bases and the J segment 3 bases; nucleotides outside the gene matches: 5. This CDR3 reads CASSLVASGRVTDTQYF. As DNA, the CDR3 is TGCGCCAGCAGCTTGGTGGCTAGCGGGAGGGTAACAGATACGCAGTATTTT.

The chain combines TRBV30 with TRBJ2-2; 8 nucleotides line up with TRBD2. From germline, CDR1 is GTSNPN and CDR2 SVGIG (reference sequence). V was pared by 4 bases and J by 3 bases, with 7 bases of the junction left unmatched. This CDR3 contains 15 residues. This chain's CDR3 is CAWTLGTSDTGELFF. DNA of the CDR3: TGTGCCTGGACCCTCGGGACTAGTGACACCGGGGAGCTGTTTTTT.

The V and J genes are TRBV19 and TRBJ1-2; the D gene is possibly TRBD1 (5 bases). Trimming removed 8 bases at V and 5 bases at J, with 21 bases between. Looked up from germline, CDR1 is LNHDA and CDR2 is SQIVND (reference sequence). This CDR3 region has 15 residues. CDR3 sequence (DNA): TGTGCCAGTCAAGACAATAGCGGGGGGGAGTATGGCTACACCTTC. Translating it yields CASQDNSGGEYGYTF.

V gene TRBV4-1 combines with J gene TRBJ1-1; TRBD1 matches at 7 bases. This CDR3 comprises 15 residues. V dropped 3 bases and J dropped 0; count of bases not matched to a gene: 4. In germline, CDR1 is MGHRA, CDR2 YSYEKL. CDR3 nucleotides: TGCGCCAGCAGCCAGAACAGGGGTATGAACACTGAAGCTTTCTTT. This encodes CASSQNRGMNTEAFF.

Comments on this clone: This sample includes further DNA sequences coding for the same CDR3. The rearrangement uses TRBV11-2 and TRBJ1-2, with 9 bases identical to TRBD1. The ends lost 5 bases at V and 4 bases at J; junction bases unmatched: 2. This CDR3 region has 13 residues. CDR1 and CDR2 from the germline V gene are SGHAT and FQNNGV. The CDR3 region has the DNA TGTGCCAGCAGCCTGGGACAGGGCTATGGCTACACCTTC. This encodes CASSLGQGYGYTF.

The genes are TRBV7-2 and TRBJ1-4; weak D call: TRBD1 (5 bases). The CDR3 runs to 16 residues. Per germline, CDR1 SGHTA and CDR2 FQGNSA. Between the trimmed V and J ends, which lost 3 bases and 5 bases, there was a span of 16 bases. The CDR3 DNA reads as TGTGCCAGCAGCTTTACCGGGACTCAGCACAATGAAAAACTGTTTTTT. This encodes CASSFTGTQHNEKLFF.

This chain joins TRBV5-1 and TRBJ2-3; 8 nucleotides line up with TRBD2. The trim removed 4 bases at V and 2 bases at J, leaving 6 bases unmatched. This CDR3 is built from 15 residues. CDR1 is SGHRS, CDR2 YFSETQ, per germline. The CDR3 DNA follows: TGCGCCAGCAGCCTTCTAGCGGGCCTCACAGATACGCAGTATTTT. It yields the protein CASSLLAGLTDTQYF.

For the CDR3, the DNA is TGTGCCAGCATGCATTACGCTAGCGGGATGTACTACGAGCAGTACTTC. Its translation is CASMHYASGMYYEQYF. V and J are TRBV7-9 and TRBJ2-7, with 9 nucleotides matching TRBD2. Losses at the gene ends were 7 bases for V and 3 bases for J; bases not matched to a gene: 13. Germline values: CDR1 SEHNR, CDR2 FQNEAQ (reference sequence). The CDR3 has 16 residues.

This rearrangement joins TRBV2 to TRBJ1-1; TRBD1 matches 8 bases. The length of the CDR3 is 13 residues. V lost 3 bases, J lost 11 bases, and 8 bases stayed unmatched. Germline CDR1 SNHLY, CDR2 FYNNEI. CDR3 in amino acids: CASSEDRVIGAFF. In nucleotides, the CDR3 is TGTGCCAGCAGTGAGGACAGGGTCATTGGGGCTTTCTTT.

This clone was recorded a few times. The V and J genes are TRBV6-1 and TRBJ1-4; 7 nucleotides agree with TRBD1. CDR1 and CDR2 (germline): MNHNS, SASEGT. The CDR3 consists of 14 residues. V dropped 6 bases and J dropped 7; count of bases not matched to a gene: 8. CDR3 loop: CASSPDRVSEKLFF. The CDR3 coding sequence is TGTGCCAGCAGCCCCGACAGGGTATCTGAAAAACTGTTTTTT.

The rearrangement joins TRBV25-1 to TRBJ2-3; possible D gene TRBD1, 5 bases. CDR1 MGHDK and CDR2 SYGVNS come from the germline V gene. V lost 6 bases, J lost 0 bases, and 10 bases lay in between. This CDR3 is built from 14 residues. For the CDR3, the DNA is TGTGCCAGCAGATTCCAGGGAAGCACAGATACGCAGTATTTT. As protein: CASRFQGSTDTQYF.

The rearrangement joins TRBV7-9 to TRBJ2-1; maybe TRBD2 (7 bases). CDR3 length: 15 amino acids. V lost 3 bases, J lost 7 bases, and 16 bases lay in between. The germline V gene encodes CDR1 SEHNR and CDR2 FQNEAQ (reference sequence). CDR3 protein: CASSFTQGRGNEQFF. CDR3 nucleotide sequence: TGTGCCAGCAGCTTTACACAAGGGAGGGGGAATGAGCAGTTCTTC.

This chain's CDR3 is CASSLARLSSGRRNEQYF. The DNA of the CDR3 is TGTGCCAGCAGCTTAGCCCGCTTATCCAGCGGGAGACGCAACGAGCAGTACTTC. The rearrangement links TRBV7-2 to TRBJ2-7, with TRBD2 matching 8 bases. Germline V gene data show CDR1 as SGHTA and CDR2 as FQGNSA. The CDR3 totals 18 residues. V lost 0 bases to trimming and J lost 5 bases; unmatched junction nucleotides: 15.